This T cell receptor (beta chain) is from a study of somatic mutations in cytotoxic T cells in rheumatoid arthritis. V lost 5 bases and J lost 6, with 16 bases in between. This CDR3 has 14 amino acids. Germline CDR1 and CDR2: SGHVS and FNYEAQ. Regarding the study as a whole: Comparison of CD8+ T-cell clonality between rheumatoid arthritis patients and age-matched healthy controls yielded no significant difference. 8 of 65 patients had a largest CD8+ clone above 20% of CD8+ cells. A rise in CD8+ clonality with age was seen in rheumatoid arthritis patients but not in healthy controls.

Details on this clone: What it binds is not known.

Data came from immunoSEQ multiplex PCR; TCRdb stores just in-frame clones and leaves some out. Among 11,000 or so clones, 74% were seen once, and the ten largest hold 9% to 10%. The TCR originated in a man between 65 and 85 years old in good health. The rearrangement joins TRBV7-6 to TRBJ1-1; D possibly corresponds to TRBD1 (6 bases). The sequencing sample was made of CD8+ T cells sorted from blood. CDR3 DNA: TGTGCCAGCAGCCGGGACACCGGGGGACCTGAAGCTTTCTTT. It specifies CASSRDTGGPEAFF.